The present T cell receptor beta chain was sequenced within a study of T cell changes during pregnancy in multiple sclerosis. TCRdb keeps only in-frame clones here, not all; method: immunoSEQ multiplex PCR. The repertoire holds 23,000 or so clones, with about 89% as singletons. CDR3 length: 16 amino acids. The ends lost 1 base at V and 4 bases at J; junction bases unmatched: 4. Germline V gene lookup returns CDR1 MGHRA and CDR2 YSYEKL. The material sequenced was CD8+ T cells from peripheral blood mononuclear cells, taken in the first trimester of pregnancy. This sequence originates from a female donor in good health, enrolled as a control in a pregnancy study. V and J are TRBV4-1 and TRBJ2-3, with 11 positions matching TRBD1. In nucleotides, the CDR3 is TGCGCCAGCAGCCAAGTTGGACAGGGGGCTGCAGATACGCAGTATTTT. Amino acids: CASSQVGQGAADTQYF.